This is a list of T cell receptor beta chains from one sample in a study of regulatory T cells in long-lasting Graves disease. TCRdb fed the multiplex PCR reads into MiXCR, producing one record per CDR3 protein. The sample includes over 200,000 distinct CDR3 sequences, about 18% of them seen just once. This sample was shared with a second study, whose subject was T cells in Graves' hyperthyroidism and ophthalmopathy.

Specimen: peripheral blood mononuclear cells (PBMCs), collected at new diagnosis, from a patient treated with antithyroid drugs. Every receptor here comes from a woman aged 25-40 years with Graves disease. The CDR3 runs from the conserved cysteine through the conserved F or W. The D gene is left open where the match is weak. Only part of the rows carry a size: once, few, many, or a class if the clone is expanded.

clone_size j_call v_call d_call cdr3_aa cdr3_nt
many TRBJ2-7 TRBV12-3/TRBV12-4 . CASSLGSGYEQYF TGTGCCAGCAGTTTAGGATCGGGATACGAGCAGTACTTC
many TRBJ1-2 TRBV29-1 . CSVEEASRLYTF TGCAGCGTTGAGGAAGCGTCTCGTCTCTACACCTTC
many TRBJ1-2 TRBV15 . CATSRATGPYTF TGTGCCACCAGCAGAGCAACAGGGCCCTACACCTTC
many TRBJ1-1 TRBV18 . CASSPSGDTEAFF TGTGCCAGCTCACCATCTGGCGACACTGAAGCTTTCTTT
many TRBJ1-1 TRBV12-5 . CASGLIATEAFF TGTGCTAGTGGTTTAATAGCCACTGAAGCTTTCTTT
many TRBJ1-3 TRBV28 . CASSAVGALSGNTIYF TGTGCCAGCAGTGCCGTCGGGGCACTCTCTGGAAACACCATATATTTT
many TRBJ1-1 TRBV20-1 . CSAREGGDTEAFF TGCAGTGCAAGGGAGGGTGGGGACACTGAAGCTTTCTTT
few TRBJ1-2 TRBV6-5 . CASSYGTASGYTF TGTGCCAGCAGTTACGGGACGGCGTCGGGCTACACCTTC
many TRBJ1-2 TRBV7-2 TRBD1 CASSLGQGDYYGYTF TGTGCCAGCAGCTTAGGACAGGGGGATTACTATGGCTACACCTTC
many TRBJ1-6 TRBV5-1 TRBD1 CASSPDRVVSPLHF TGCGCCAGCAGTCCGGACAGGGTAGTATCACCCCTCCACTTT
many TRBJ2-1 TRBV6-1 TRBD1 CASSVDREKHNEQFF TGTGCCAGCAGTGTTGACAGGGAAAAACACAATGAGCAGTTCTTC
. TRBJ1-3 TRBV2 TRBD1 CASGTGRLTGNTIYF TGTGCCAGCGGGACAGGGAGGCTTACTGGAAACACCATATATTTT
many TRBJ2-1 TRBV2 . CASSSTGSSYNEQFF TGTGCCAGCAGTTCTACAGGGAGCTCCTACAATGAGCAGTTCTTC
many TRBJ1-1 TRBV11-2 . CASSPRPPATEAFF TGTGCCAGCAGCCCTCGACCCCCGGCCACTGAAGCTTTCTTT
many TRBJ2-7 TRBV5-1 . CASSSLIGEQYF TGCGCCAGCAGCTCGCTTATCGGCGAGCAGTACTTC
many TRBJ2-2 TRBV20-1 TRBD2 CSARESGGAANTGELFF TGCAGTGCTAGAGAGAGCGGGGGGGCCGCGAACACCGGGGAGCTGTTTTTT
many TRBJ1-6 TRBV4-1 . CASSQPGRSPLHF TGCGCCAGCAGCCAACCAGGGAGATCGCCCCTCCACTTT
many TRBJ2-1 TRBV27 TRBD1 CASNNDRGNEQFF TGTGCCAGCAATAATGACAGGGGCAATGAGCAGTTCTTC
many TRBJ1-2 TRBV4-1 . CASSQGRAGRNGYTF TGCGCCAGCAGCCAAGGGCGGGCAGGGAGGAACGGCTACACCTTC
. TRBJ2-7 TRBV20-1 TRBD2 CSARDRTSGVHEQYF TGCAGTGCTAGAGATCGGACTAGCGGGGTCCACGAGCAGTACTTC
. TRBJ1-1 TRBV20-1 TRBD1 CSARGTGQGWTEAFF TGCAGTGCTAGAGGAACGGGACAGGGGTGGACTGAAGCTTTCTTT
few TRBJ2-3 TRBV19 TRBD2 CASSELAGVDTQYF TGTGCCAGTAGCGAACTAGCGGGGGTAGATACGCAGTATTTT
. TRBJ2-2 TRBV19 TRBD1 CASTKGDRAVGELFF TGTGCCAGCACAAAGGGGGACAGGGCCGTCGGGGAGCTGTTTTTT
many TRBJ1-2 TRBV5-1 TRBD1 CASSNRTGGDGYTF TGCGCCAGCAGCAATCGGACAGGGGGAGATGGCTACACCTTC
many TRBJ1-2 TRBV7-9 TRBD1 CASSAIQGSPGYTF TGTGCCAGCAGCGCAATACAGGGGTCCCCTGGCTACACCTTC
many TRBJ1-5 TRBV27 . CASRGGVNSNQPQHF TGTGCCAGCAGGGGGGGGGTGAATAGCAATCAGCCCCAGCATTTT
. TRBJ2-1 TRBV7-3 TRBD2 CASSRGGRGGSYNEQFF TGTGCCAGCAGCCGAGGAGGGCGGGGGGGTTCATACAATGAGCAGTTCTTC
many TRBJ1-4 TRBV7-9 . CASSQDGALFF TGTGCCAGCAGTCAAGACGGCGCGCTGTTTTTT
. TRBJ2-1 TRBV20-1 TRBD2 CSARESSGGVDEQFF TGCAGTGCTAGAGAGAGTAGCGGGGGGGTCGATGAGCAGTTCTTC
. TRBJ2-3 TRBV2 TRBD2 CASSLLGGTSTDTQYF TGTGCCAGCAGCCTACTCGGGGGGACGAGCACAGATACGCAGTATTTT
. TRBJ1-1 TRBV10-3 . CAISEVTGVYTEAFF TGTGCCATCAGTGAAGTGACAGGAGTTTACACTGAAGCTTTCTTT
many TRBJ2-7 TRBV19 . CASSMFQGRHEQYF TGTGCCAGTAGTATGTTCCAGGGACGGCACGAGCAGTACTTC
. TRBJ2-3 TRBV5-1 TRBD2 CASSLRRLAGKDTQYF TGCGCCAGCAGCTTGAGGAGACTAGCGGGGAAGGATACGCAGTATTTT
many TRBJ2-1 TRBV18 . CASSPRKGDYNEQFF TGTGCCAGCTCACCCAGAAAGGGGGACTACAATGAGCAGTTCTTC
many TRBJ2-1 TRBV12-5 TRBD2 CASGSGLDLYNEQFF TGTGCTAGTGGATCAGGACTAGACCTTTACAATGAGCAGTTCTTC
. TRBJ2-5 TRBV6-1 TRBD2 CASTTRGTSYETQYF TGTGCCAGCACCACGCGAGGGACTAGCTACGAGACCCAGTACTTC
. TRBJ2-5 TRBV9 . CASSVGVVGGQETQYF TGTGCCAGCAGCGTAGGTGTCGTGGGGGGGCAGGAGACCCAGTACTTC
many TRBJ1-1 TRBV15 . CASEDVSNTEAFF TGTGCCTCCGAAGACGTCTCGAACACTGAAGCTTTCTTT
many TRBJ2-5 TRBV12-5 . CASTNLGDSGETQYF TGTGCTAGTACCAATCTAGGCGACTCGGGAGAGACCCAGTACTTC
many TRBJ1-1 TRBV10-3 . CAIRGQDTEAFF TGTGCCATCAGGGGGCAGGACACTGAAGCTTTCTTT
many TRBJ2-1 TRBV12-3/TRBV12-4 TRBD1 CATRDRGHGNEQFF TGTGCCACCAGGGACAGGGGGCACGGCAATGAGCAGTTCTTC
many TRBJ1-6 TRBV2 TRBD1 CASSGGTGVSPLHF TGTGCCAGCAGTGGGGGGACAGGGGTTTCACCCCTCCACTTT
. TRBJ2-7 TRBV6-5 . CASSYRPFWGIHEQYF TGTGCCAGCAGTTACCGCCCCTTCTGGGGAATCCACGAGCAGTACTTC
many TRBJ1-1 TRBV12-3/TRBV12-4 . CASSLLRGVPEAFF TGTGCCAGCAGTTTACTGCGGGGGGTACCTGAAGCTTTCTTT
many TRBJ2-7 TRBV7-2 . CASSRTWDNSYEQYF TGTGCCAGCAGCCGGACTTGGGACAACTCCTACGAGCAGTACTTC
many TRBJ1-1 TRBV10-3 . CAISEIKGMNTEAFF TGTGCCATCAGCGAGATTAAGGGGATGAACACTGAAGCTTTCTTT
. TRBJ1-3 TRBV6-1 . CASIQTPGTGNTIYF TGTGCCAGCATCCAAACTCCGGGGACAGGAAACACCATATATTTT
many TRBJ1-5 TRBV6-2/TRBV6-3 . CASSYKRLNQPQHF TGTGCCAGCAGTTATAAGCGGCTCAATCAGCCCCAGCATTTT
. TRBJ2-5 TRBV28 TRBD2 CASTSPLAGGQRGETQYF TGTGCCAGCACCTCTCCCCTAGCGGGGGGGCAGCGCGGGGAGACCCAGTACTTC
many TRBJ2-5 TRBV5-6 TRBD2 CASSGTSGGAWETQYF TGTGCCAGCAGCGGAACTAGCGGGGGGGCGTGGGAGACCCAGTACTTC
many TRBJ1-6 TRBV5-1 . CASSLEGQPEAPLHF TGCGCCAGCAGCTTGGAAGGGCAGCCAGAAGCACCCCTCCACTTT
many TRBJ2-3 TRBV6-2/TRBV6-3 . CASSDGWDTQYF TGCGCCAGCAGTGATGGATGGGATACGCAGTATTTT
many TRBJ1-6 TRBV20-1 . CSAPAGAGSPLHF TGCAGTGCCCCCGCGGGGGCGGGCTCACCCCTCCACTTT